The 14 T cell receptor beta chains reported below all come from one sample, sequenced in a study of blood T cell repertoires in COVID-19. Sequencing was performed with immunoSEQ multiplex PCR; in TCRdb, only in-frame clones are kept and a portion is missing. The profile shows approximately 210,000 clones, roughly nine tenths of them singletons. Source material: peripheral blood. The receptors were gathered from a man in his forties or fifties with active or convalescent COVID-19.

The chain combines TRBV5-4 with TRBJ2-2; 13 nucleotides align to TRBD2. The V and J ends lost 6 bases and 3 bases, in that order; junction bases with no gene match: 8. The germline gives CDR1 SGHNT, CDR2 YYREEE (reference sequence). This CDR3 is built from 17 residues. As DNA, the CDR3 is TGTGCCAGCACCAAGACTAGCGGGGGGTCACACACCGGGGAGCTGTTTTTT. It is translated as CASTKTSGGSHTGELFF.

The chain carries TRBV28 and TRBJ1-4; tentatively, D is TRBD1 (6 bases). Germline loops: CDR1 MDHEN, CDR2 SYDVKM. This CDR3 has 12 amino acids. The V gene lost 7 bases and the J gene lost 8 bases, with 11 bases spanning the gap. CDR3 residues: CASTTGSEKLFF. The CDR3 DNA reads as TGTGCCAGCACTACAGGGTCGGAAAAACTGTTTTTT.

The chain employs TRBV28 and TRBJ1-1; D is unclear. Trimming left V 7 bases short and J 3 bases short, with 6 bases between. Germline-derived CDR1 and CDR2 are MDHEN and SYDVKM. The CDR3 has 11 amino acids. The CDR3 nucleotides read TGTGCCAGCACAGGCCACACTGAAGCTTTCTTT. Its protein product is CASTGHTEAFF.

This chain uses TRBV5-4 with TRBJ1-2; a weak D match, TRBD1 (6 bases). CDR3 length: 15 amino acids. CDR1 is SGHNT and CDR2 is YYREEE in the germline V gene (reference sequence). Trimming cost V 5 bases and J 4 bases, with 18 bases left between them. The CDR3 DNA reads as TGTGCCAGCAGTCAAACCCCGACAGGCTTCTATGGCTACACCTTC. This encodes CASSQTPTGFYGYTF.

CDR3 loop: CAGDRGLFAGELFF. In nucleotides, the CDR3 is TGTGCCGGGGACAGGGGGCTTTTCGCCGGGGAGCTGTTTTTT. The V gene is TRBV6-5, the J gene TRBJ2-2, with 12 bases aligning to TRBD1. V lost 11 bases and J lost 6; bases outside the gene matches: 7. This CDR3 has 14 residues. The germline gives CDR1 MNHEY, CDR2 SVGAGI.

V is TRBV20-1 and J is TRBJ2-7; perhaps TRBD1 as D (6 bases). CDR1 is DFQATT and CDR2 is SNEGSKA in the germline V gene (reference sequence). The V and J ends lost 3 bases and 6 bases respectively, with 21 bases between them. The CDR3 runs to 15 residues. In DNA, the CDR3 is TGCAGTGCTAGTCCCTCAGGGGCGGGTTCCCCCGAGCAGTACTTC. This translates into CSASPSGAGSPEQYF.

V usage is TRBV5-8 and J usage is TRBJ1-4; D may be TRBD1 (5 bases). Germline V CDR1 and CDR2: SGHTS, YDEGEE. Deletions cut 0 bases from V and 0 bases from J, with 9 bases between. This CDR3 comprises 16 residues. The DNA of the CDR3 is TGTGCCAGCAGCTTGGCTTCGGGGGCAACTAATGAAAAACTGTTTTTT. Its translation is CASSLASGATNEKLFF.

This CDR3 reads CASSLGQGGLGNTIYF. In nucleotides, the CDR3 is TGTGCCAGCAGCTTAGGACAGGGTGGACTCGGAAACACCATATATTTT. The rearrangement links TRBV7-6 to TRBJ1-3; 7 positions agree with TRBD1. Trimming removed 1 base from V and 4 bases from J; junction bases left unmatched: 7. The CDR3 runs to 16 residues. Germline loops: CDR1 SGHVS, CDR2 FNYEAQ.

The rearrangement joins TRBV7-9 to TRBJ1-4; possible D gene TRBD1, 6 bases. There are 14 residues in the CDR3. Looked up from germline, CDR1 is SEHNR and CDR2 is FQNEAQ (reference sequence). V lost 5 bases to trimming and J lost 5 bases, with 12 bases between them. The CDR3 sequence is CASSPGQSNEKLFF. The CDR3 DNA reads TGTGCCAGCAGCCCCGGACAGTCGAATGAAAAACTGTTTTTT.

The chain recombines TRBV21-1 with TRBJ1-4; the D segment call TRBD1 is taken from the table without a DNA check. TRBV21-1 is marked as a pseudogene. This CDR3 has 14 amino acids. CDR3 sequence reads: CASSTYRGGEKLFF. In DNA form, the CDR3 reads TGTGCCAGCAGCACCTACAGGGGAGGTGAAAAACTGTTTTTT.

The V and J genes are TRBV20-1 and TRBJ1-2; D is unclear. CDR1 and CDR2 from the germline V gene are DFQATT and SNEGSKA (reference sequence). The CDR3 extends over 11 amino acids. Between the trimmed V and J ends, which lost 6 bases and 4 bases, there was a span of 9 bases. In nucleotides, the CDR3 is TGCAGTGCCCCAGTGGTCTATGGCTACACCTTC. Protein product: CSAPVVYGYTF.

This chain uses TRBV28 with TRBJ2-1, with D tentatively TRBD1 (5 bases). The germline V gene has CDR1 MDHEN and CDR2 SYDVKM. The CDR3 is made up of 14 amino acids. V lost 5 bases to trimming and J lost 4 bases, with 12 bases between them. The DNA for the CDR3 is TGTGCCAGCAGTCAGACGGACACGTACAATGAGCAGTTCTTC. It yields the protein CASSQTDTYNEQFF.

The chain combines TRBV7-6 with TRBJ2-7; D might be TRBD1 (5 bases). Germline V gives CDR1 SGHVS, CDR2 FNYEAQ. With 5 bases removed from V and 1 base from J, the gap between germline ends came to 12 bases. The CDR3 totals 14 residues. CDR3 coding DNA: TGTGCCAGCAGCCCTGGTGGGGCGTCCTACGAGCAGTACTTC. Translating it yields CASSPGGASYEQYF.

CDR3 in DNA: TGTGCCAGCAGTGACAAGACAGTTCTGTATCAGCCCCAGCATTTT. Its protein is CASSDKTVLYQPQHF. The gene calls are TRBV6-4 and TRBJ1-5, with D possibly being TRBD1 (5 bases). The germline V gene encodes CDR1 MRHNA and CDR2 SNTAGT. V lost 2 bases and J lost 5, with 13 bases in between. The CDR3 runs 15 residues.